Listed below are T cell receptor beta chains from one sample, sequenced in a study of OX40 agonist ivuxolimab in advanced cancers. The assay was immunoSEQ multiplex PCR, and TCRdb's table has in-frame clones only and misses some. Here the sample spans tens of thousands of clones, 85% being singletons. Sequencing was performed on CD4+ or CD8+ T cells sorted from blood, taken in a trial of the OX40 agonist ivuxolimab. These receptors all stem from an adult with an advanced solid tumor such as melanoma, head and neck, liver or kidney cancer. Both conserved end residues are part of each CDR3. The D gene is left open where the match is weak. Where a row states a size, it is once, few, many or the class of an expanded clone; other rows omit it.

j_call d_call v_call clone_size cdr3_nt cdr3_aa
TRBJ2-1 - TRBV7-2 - TGTGCCAGCAGCTTGAACCAGGGGACGCAGTTCTTC CASSLNQGTQFF
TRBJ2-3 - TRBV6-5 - TGTGCCAGCAGCCAACAGGGTTTTCGCACAGATACGCAGTATTTT CASSQQGFRTDTQYF
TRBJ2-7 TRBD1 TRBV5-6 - TGTGCCAGCAGCTTGGAGGGACAGGGGGCGCTGGGGTACGAGCAGTACTTC CASSLEGQGALGYEQYF
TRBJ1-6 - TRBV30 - TGTGCCTGGAGAGGACAGTTTGGTTCACCCCTCCACTTT CAWRGQFGSPLHF
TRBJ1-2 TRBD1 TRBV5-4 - TGTGCCAGCAGCCTGGGACAGAGAATAGCTAACTATGGCTACACCTTC CASSLGQRIANYGYTF
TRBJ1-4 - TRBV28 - TGTGCCAGCAGTTTAGGGACCCCTGAAGAAAAACTGTTTTTT CASSLGTPEEKLFF
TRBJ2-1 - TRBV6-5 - TGTGCCAGCAGTTACTCGAGAGGGGACTATGAGCAGTTCTTC CASSYSRGDYEQFF
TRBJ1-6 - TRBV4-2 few TGTGCCAGCAGCCAAGGGTCTTTCTCCTATAATTCACCCCTCCACTTT CASSQGSFSYNSPLHF
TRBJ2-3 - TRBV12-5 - TGTGCTAGTGGTTTGGTACCCCTCCGACGGATGGCAGATACGCAGTATTTT CASGLVPLRRMADTQYF
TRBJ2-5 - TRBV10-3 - TGTGCCATCAGTGAGTCCTTTCGCAGGGGAGCATTGAAGACCCAGTACTTC CAISESFRRGALKTQYF
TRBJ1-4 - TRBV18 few TGTGCCAGCTCACCAGGTGGTGAAAAACTGTTTTTT CASSPGGEKLFF
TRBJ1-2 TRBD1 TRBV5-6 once TGTGCCAGCAGCTTGACAGGGGATCACTATGGCTACACCTTC CASSLTGDHYGYTF
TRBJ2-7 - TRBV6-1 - TGTGCCAGCAGTAGGACAGTCTACGAGCAGTACTTC CASSRTVYEQYF
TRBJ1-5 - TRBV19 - TGTGCCAGTTGTAAAGCTCTAAGCAATCAGCCCCAGCATTTT CASCKALSNQPQHF
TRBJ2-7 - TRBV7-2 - TGTGCCAGCAGCCGCGATCGTGGCGACGAGCAGTACTTC CASSRDRGDEQYF
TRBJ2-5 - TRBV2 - TGTGCCAGCAGTGAATCAGGACTTACGGGAGAGACCCAGTACTTC CASSESGLTGETQYF